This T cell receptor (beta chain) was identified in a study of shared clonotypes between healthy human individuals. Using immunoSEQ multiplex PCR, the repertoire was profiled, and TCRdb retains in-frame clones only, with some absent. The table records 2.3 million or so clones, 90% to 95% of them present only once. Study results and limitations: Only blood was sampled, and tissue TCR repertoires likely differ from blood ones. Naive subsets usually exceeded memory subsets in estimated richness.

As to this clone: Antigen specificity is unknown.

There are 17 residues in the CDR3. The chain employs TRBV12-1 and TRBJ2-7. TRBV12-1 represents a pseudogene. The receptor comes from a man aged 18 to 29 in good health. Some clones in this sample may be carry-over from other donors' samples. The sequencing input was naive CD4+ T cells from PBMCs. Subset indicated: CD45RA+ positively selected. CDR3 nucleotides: TGTGCCAGCAGCCCGCTTGGTTCTGGGATCTACTCCTACGAGCAGTACTTC. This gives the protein CASSPLGSGIYSYEQYF.